Following are 17 T cell receptor beta chains from one sample sequenced in a study of regulatory T cells in long-lasting Graves disease. Described time point: persistent/refractory GD, antithyroid drugs over 5 years with positive TRAb. Extracted RNA from PBMCs served as the source of the TCR library. TCR beta libraries were built with iRepertoire HTBI primers and Arm-PCR of CDR3 regions. TCRdb reprocessed the multiplex PCR reads with MiXCR, giving one entry per CDR3 protein. The data contain over 250,000 distinct CDR3 sequences, 22% of them singletons. The source material was peripheral blood mononuclear cells (PBMCs), sampled when the disease was refractory, from a patient treated with antithyroid drugs. Receptor source: a female donor with Graves disease.

This clonotype was recorded many times. The gene calls are TRBV7-8 and TRBJ2-5; no firm D call. With 0 bases removed from V and 7 bases from J, the gap between germline ends came to 12 bases. Looked up from germline, CDR1 is SGHVS and CDR2 is FQNEAQ. This CDR3 contains 14 residues. CDR3 residues: CASSLAWPGRTQYF. CDR3 sequence (DNA): TGTGCCAGCAGCTTAGCTTGGCCGGGTAGGACCCAGTACTTC. The complete variable domain, with remaining parts taken from reference TRBV7-8 and TRBJ2-5, reads GAGVSQSPRYKVAKRGQDVALRCDPISGHVSLFWYQQALGQGPEFLTYFQNEAQLDKSGLPSDRFFAERPEGSVSTLKIQRTQQEDSAVYLCASSLAWPGRTQYFGPGTRLLVL.

This clonotype has ten or more counts. The chain combines TRBV6-4 with TRBJ2-7; perhaps TRBD1 as D (6 bases). Trimming stripped 5 bases from V and 2 bases from J, with 13 bases between. CDR1 and CDR2 (germline): MRHNA, SNTAGT. CDR3 length equals 14 residues. This CDR3 reads CASSYEGDAYEQYF. The CDR3 DNA follows: TGTGCCAGCAGTTACGAGGGGGACGCCTACGAGCAGTACTTC.

The chain couples TRBV2 to TRBJ1-4, with D uncertain. Germline V gives CDR1 SNHLY, CDR2 FYNNEI. V was cut by 1 base and J by 4 bases, with 10 bases left in between. The length of the CDR3 is 15 residues. The CDR3 sequence: CASSEVPGSNEKLFF. For the CDR3, the DNA is TGTGCCAGCAGTGAAGTTCCCGGAAGTAATGAAAAACTGTTTTTT.

The chain recombines TRBV5-6 with TRBJ1-5; possible D gene TRBD1, 5 bases. V was shortened by 3 bases and J by 6 bases, with 10 bases between the two germline ends. The CDR3 contains 13 residues. CDR1 and CDR2 (germline): SGHDT, YYEEEE. CDR3 sequence: CASSSGAGQPQHF. CDR3 bases: TGTGCCAGCAGCTCCGGGGCGGGTCAGCCCCAGCATTTT.

In this sample, this clonotype turned up a few times. This sequence joins TRBV9 and TRBJ1-3; D perhaps matches TRBD1 (5 bases). The germline V and J ends were trimmed by 0 bases and 2 bases, with 9 bases remaining between them. This CDR3 contains 15 residues. Germline V gene sequence: CDR1 SGDLS, CDR2 YYNGEE. CDR3 nucleotide sequence: TGTGCCAGCAGCGTAGAAGGGACTACTGGAAACACCATATATTTT. Translation gives CASSVEGTTGNTIYF.

The table lists this clonotype with a few counts. This chain connects TRBV6-1 to TRBJ2-5; TRBD2 aligns across 13 bases. Germline V gene lookup returns CDR1 MNHNS and CDR2 SASEGT. Trimming removed 8 bases from V and 9 bases from J; junction bases left unmatched: 12. This CDR3 has 15 amino acids. In DNA form, the CDR3 reads TGTGCCAGCCGCCCAGGGATACTAGCGGGAGGGCCCCAGTACTTC. This encodes CASRPGILAGGPQYF.

This clonotype was seen repeatedly, ten times or more. V gene TRBV28 combines with J gene TRBJ2-1; 13 nucleotides line up with TRBD2. V shed 3 bases, J shed 6 bases, and the junction held 2 bases outside the gene matches. The CDR3 has 15 residues. Per the germline V gene, CDR1 is MDHEN and CDR2 is SYDVKM. In DNA form, the CDR3 reads TGTGCCAGCAGTTTGGGACTAGCGGGAAGCAATGAGCAGTTCTTC. As protein: CASSLGLAGSNEQFF.

This clonotype was counted many times. The J gene is TRBJ1-2, the V gene TRBV9, with a tentative D call TRBD1 (6 bases). The CDR3 spans 12 residues. Germline loops: CDR1 SGDLS, CDR2 YYNGEE. V lost 4 bases and J 8 bases, leaving 12 bases between the germline ends. CDR3: CASSPYREGYTF. CDR3 nucleotides: TGTGCCAGCAGCCCCTACAGGGAGGGCTACACCTTC.

The chain links TRBV7-9 to TRBJ1-1; the D is unclear. In germline, CDR1 is SEHNR, CDR2 FQNEAQ (reference sequence). The CDR3 loop spans 15 amino acids. With 5 bases removed from V and 4 bases from J, the gap between germline ends came to 17 bases. As DNA, the CDR3 is TGTGCCAGCAGCACAAGCTCGGTTTTTGTCACTGAAGCTTTCTTT. As protein: CASSTSSVFVTEAFF.

This clonotype turned up a few times. CDR3 DNA: TGTGCCAGCAGCTCGGCACGGTCTAGCACTGAAGCTTTCTTT. Its protein is CASSSARSSTEAFF. The J gene is TRBJ1-1, the V gene TRBV7-8; unclear D gene. Looked up from germline, CDR1 is SGHVS and CDR2 is FQNEAQ. V gave up 4 bases and J gave up 4 bases, with 13 bases separating them. This CDR3 comprises 14 residues.

This clonotype was counted many times. The CDR3 spells CASRRLDVHEQYF. As DNA, the CDR3 is TGTGCCAGCCGACGACTAGACGTCCACGAGCAGTACTTC. This chain joins TRBV6-1 and TRBJ2-7, with D tentatively TRBD2 (6 bases). V lost 8 bases and J lost 5, with 16 bases in between. The CDR3 is 13 amino acids. Germline values: CDR1 MNHNS, CDR2 SASEGT.

V usage is TRBV5-1 and J usage is TRBJ1-1; TRBD1 aligns across 7 bases. The J segment lost 4 bases and the V segment lost 2 bases, leaving 11 bases of the junction unmatched. This CDR3 region has 16 residues. Germline V gene sequence: CDR1 SGHRS, CDR2 YFSETQ. CDR3 residues: CASSFKAGGLITEAFF. Written as DNA, the CDR3 is TGCGCCAGCAGCTTTAAGGCAGGGGGTTTAATCACTGAAGCTTTCTTT.

A few counts support this clonotype. The chain recombines TRBV11-2 with TRBJ2-7; D is ambiguous. Trimming took 7 bases from V and 3 from J, leaving 13 bases between them. Germline-derived CDR1 and CDR2 are SGHAT and FQNNGV. This CDR3 spans 13 amino acids. CDR3 residues: CASTSELIYEQYF. CDR3 nucleotides: TGTGCCAGCACCTCCGAGTTAATCTACGAGCAGTACTTC.

This clonotype has only one observation. J is TRBJ2-1 and V is TRBV7-2; 12 bases line up with TRBD1. Germline trimming cut 5 bases from V and 3 bases from J; bases unmatched to any gene: 14. CDR3 length: 19 amino acids. Germline V gene lookup returns CDR1 SGHTA and CDR2 FQGNSA. The CDR3 region has the DNA TGTGCCAGCAGCGCGATCGGGACAGGGGGCTTTATGGGCTACAATGAGCAGTTCTTC. Translated, it gives CASSAIGTGGFMGYNEQFF.

This clonotype has a handful of counts. The chain combines TRBV5-6 with TRBJ2-7, with TRBD2 as a possible D gene (6 bases). The length of the CDR3 is 14 residues. Germline CDR1 SGHDT, CDR2 YYEEEE. Trimming left V 4 bases short and J 5 bases short, with 16 bases between. The CDR3 region is CASSETGGVDEQYF. DNA for the CDR3: TGTGCCAGCAGCGAAACCGGGGGAGTTGACGAGCAGTACTTC.

This chain uses TRBV6-2 or TRBV6-3 with TRBJ2-3; D ambiguous. There are 15 residues in the CDR3. Germline lookup yields CDR1 MNHEY and CDR2 SVGEGT. V lost 5 bases to trimming and J lost 5 bases, with 17 bases between them. The CDR3 region has the DNA TGTGCCAGCAGTGACGGACCACTGCTCCTAGATACGCAGTATTTT. It yields the protein CASSDGPLLLDTQYF.

V is TRBV4-3 and J is TRBJ2-7; D may correspond to TRBD1 or TRBD2 (7 bases each). CDR1 and CDR2 from the germline V gene are LGHNA and YSLEER. The ends were cut back, 0 bases at V and 4 bases at J, with 13 bases in the middle. The CDR3 extends over 15 amino acids. The CDR3 region has the DNA TGCGCCAGCAGCCAAGAAGGGGGGGACAGATACGAGCAGTACTTC. Its protein product is CASSQEGGDRYEQYF.